The rows below give T cell receptor beta chains drawn from one sample of a study of long-term antiretroviral therapy in people with HIV. The data were produced by immunoSEQ multiplex PCR, yet TCRdb's version contains in-frame clones alone and is incomplete. The table records more than 25,000 clones, approximately 93% of them present only once. Source: unsorted PBMCs, taken less than 6.8 years after starting antiretroviral therapy. The origin of the receptors is a woman aged 40 to 55 with HIV. Both conserved end residues are part of each CDR3. Each record gives: CDR3 protein, CDR3 DNA, clone size, D gene, V gene, J gene. The D gene is left open where the match is weak. The size field is filled for only some rows; it gives once, few, many or a size class.

CASSLSGYEQYF	TGTGCCAGCAGCTTATCTGGGTACGAGCAGTACTTC	NA	NA	TRBV7-9	TRBJ2-7
CASSPQYRGRDGYTF	TGTGCCAGCAGCCCACAATACAGGGGGAGGGATGGCTACACCTTC	medium-sized	TRBD1	TRBV5-6	TRBJ1-2
CASSLFTWTDDTVQETQYF	TGTGCCAGCAGCTTATTTACTTGGACAGACGATACAGTCCAAGAGACCCAGTACTTC	NA	NA	TRBV11-2	TRBJ2-5
CSAGEQGSGNTIYF	TGCAGCGCCGGGGAACAGGGCTCTGGAAACACCATATATTTT	NA	NA	TRBV29-1	TRBJ1-3
CASSPPPGSIRAQHF	TGTGCCAGCAGCCCCCCCCCAGGGTCCATTCGGGCCCAGCATTTT	NA	NA	TRBV7-2	TRBJ1-5
CASSPPGGNTEAFF	TGCGCCAGCAGCCCACCAGGGGGAAACACTGAAGCTTTCTTT	NA	TRBD1	TRBV5-1	TRBJ1-1
CASSQLTGVNIQYF	TGTGCCAGCAGCCAGCTTACAGGGGTGAACATTCAGTACTTC	NA	TRBD1	TRBV14	TRBJ2-4
CASSPQGMTYEQYF	TGTGCCAGCAGCCCGCAAGGCATGACCTACGAGCAGTACTTC	NA	NA	TRBV5-8	TRBJ2-7
CASSQMGLFEQYF	TGTGCCAGCAGCCAGATGGGACTATTCGAGCAGTATTTT	NA	TRBD2	TRBV4-2	TRBJ2-3
CASSEGVKSSSYNEQFF	TGCGCCAGCAGTGAGGGGGTCAAGTCGAGCTCCTACAATGAGCAGTTCTTC	few	NA	TRBV10-1	TRBJ2-1
CASSLLDANTGELFF	TGTGCCAGCAGCCTCCTTGACGCGAACACCGGGGAGCTGTTTTTT	NA	NA	TRBV6-5	TRBJ2-2
CASSSQGGSYEQYF	TGTGCCAGTAGTTCGCAGGGGGGGTCCTACGAGCAGTACTTC	NA	NA	TRBV19	TRBJ2-7
CASSLGLAGKETQYF	TGCGCCAGCAGCTTGGGACTAGCGGGAAAAGAGACCCAGTACTTC	NA	TRBD2	TRBV5-1	TRBJ2-5
CASSTGAQTGYGYTF	TGTGCCAGTTCGACAGGGGCCCAGACGGGCTATGGCTACACCTTC	NA	TRBD1	TRBV19	TRBJ1-2
CASSRASVGETQYF	TGTGCCAGCAGTCGGGCTAGCGTTGGAGAGACCCAGTACTTC	NA	NA	TRBV27	TRBJ2-5
CASSYSQGIMNTEAFF	TGTGCCAGCAGTTACTCACAGGGGATAATGAACACTGAAGCTTTCTTT	NA	TRBD1	TRBV6-6	TRBJ1-1
CASSSGLELPYEQYF	TGTGCCAGCAGTTCCGGACTAGAACTTCCCTACGAGCAGTACTTC	NA	TRBD2	TRBV13	TRBJ2-7
CASSLAAGGGNTIYF	TGCGCCAGCAGCTTGGCCGCAGGGGGCGGAAACACCATATATTTT	NA	TRBD1	TRBV5-1	TRBJ1-3